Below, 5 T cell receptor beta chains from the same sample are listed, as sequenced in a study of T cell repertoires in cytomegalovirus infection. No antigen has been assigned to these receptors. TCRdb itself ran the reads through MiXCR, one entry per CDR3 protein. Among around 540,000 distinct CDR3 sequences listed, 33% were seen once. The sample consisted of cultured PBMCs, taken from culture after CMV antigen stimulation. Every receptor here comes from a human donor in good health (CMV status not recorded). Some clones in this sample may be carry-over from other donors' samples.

CDR3: CASSSTSSSYNEQFF. Here the CDR3 DNA reads TGTGCCAGCAGTTCGACTTCGAGCTCCTACAATGAGCAGTTCTTC. The rearrangement links TRBV2 to TRBJ2-1; D remains unclear. V was shortened by 5 bases and J by 0 bases, with 11 bases between the two germline ends. Germline loops: CDR1 SNHLY, CDR2 FYNNEI. This CDR3 is built from 15 residues.

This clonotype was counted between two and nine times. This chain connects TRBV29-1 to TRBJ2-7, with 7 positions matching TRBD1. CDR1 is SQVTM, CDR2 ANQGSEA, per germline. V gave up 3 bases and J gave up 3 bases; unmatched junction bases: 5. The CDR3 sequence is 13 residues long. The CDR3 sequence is CSVDGTANYEQYF. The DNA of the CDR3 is TGCAGCGTTGACGGGACAGCGAACTACGAGCAGTACTTC.

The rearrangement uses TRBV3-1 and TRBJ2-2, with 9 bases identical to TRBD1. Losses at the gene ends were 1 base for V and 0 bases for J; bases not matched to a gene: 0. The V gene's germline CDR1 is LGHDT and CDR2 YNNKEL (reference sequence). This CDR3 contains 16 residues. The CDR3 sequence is CASSQGQGANTGELFF. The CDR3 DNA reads TGTGCCAGCAGCCAAGGACAGGGGGCGAACACCGGGGAGCTGTTTTTT.

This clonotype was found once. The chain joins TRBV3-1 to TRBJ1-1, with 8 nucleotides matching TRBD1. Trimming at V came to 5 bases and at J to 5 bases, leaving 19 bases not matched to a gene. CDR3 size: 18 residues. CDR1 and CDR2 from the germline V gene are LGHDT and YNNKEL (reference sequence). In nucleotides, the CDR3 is TGTGCCAGCAGCGAATTGGGGTCGGCAGGGGGCACGAATACTGAAGCTTTCTTT. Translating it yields CASSELGSAGGTNTEAFF.

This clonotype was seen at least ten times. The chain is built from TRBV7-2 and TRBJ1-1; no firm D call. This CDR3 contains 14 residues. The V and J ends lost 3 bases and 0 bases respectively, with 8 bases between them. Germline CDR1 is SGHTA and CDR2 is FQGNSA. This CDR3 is CASSLEVMNTEAFF. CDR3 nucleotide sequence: TGTGCCAGCAGCTTGGAGGTTATGAACACTGAAGCTTTCTTT.